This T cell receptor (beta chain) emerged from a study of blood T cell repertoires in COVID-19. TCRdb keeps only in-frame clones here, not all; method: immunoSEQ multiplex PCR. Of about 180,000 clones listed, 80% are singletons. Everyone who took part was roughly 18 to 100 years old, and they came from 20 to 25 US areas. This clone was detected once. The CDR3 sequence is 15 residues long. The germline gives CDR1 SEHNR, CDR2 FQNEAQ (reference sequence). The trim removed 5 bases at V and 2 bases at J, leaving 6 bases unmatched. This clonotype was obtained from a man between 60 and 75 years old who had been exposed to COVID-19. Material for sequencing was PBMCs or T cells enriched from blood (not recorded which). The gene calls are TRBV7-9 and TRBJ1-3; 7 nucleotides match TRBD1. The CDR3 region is CASSRPTGAGNTIYF. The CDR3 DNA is TGTGCCAGCAGCCGACCCACAGGGGCTGGAAACACCATATATTTT.